The rows below give T cell receptor beta chains drawn from one sample of a study of blood T cell repertoires in COVID-19. The method was immunoSEQ multiplex PCR; TCRdb's version includes in-frame clones alone and lacks a portion of them. The repertoire holds some 340,000 clones, with around 85% as singletons. The sequenced sample was peripheral blood. These receptors were obtained from a woman under 30 with acute or convalescent COVID-19. Both conserved end residues are part of each CDR3. The order of the fields is D gene, clone size, J gene, V gene, CDR3 protein, CDR3 DNA. D genes are given only for firm matches. Clone size appears in some rows only: once, few, many, or a class for an expanded clone.

D: .
size: .
J: TRBJ2-5
V: TRBV6-5
CDR3: CASSLDSEETQYF
DNA: TGTGCCAGCAGTTTAGACTCTGAAGAGACCCAGTACTTC

D: .
size: .
J: TRBJ1-5
V: TRBV6-2/TRBV6-3
CDR3: CASSLSQQPQHF
DNA: TGTGCCAGCAGCCTCTCACAACAGCCCCAGCATTTT

D: .
size: .
J: TRBJ1-2
V: TRBV27
CDR3: CASSKIPTDFYGYTF
DNA: TGTGCCAGCAGTAAAATTCCGACAGATTTCTATGGCTACACCTTC

D: .
size: .
J: TRBJ1-1
V: TRBV6-6
CDR3: CASSYDYTEAFF
DNA: TGTGCCAGCAGTTACGACTACACTGAAGCTTTCTTT

D: .
size: .
J: TRBJ2-7
V: TRBV5-4
CDR3: CASSLGGSSYEQYF
DNA: TGTGCCAGCAGCTTGGGAGGGAGCAGCTACGAGCAGTACTTC

D: .
size: few
J: TRBJ2-7
V: TRBV21-1
CDR3: CASSKNESGGLHEQYF
DNA: TGTGCCAGCAGCAAAAATGAGTCAGGGGGTCTCCACGAGCAGTACTTC

D: .
size: .
J: TRBJ1-1
V: TRBV9
CDR3: CASSVLTGNTEAFF
DNA: TGTGCCAGCAGCGTTTTAACTGGGAACACTGAAGCTTTCTTT

D: .
size: .
J: TRBJ1-2
V: TRBV11-2
CDR3: CASTRSYGYTF
DNA: TGTGCCAGCACCCGGAGCTATGGCTACACCTTC

D: TRBD2
size: .
J: TRBJ2-3
V: TRBV4-1
CDR3: CASSQIAGGPKDTQYF
DNA: TGCGCCAGCAGCCAAATAGCGGGGGGGCCAAAGGATACGCAGTATTTT

D: .
size: .
J: TRBJ1-2
V: TRBV28
CDR3: CASLYQGNYGYTF
DNA: TGTGCCAGTCTGTACCAGGGTAACTATGGCTACACCTTC

D: .
size: .
J: TRBJ2-5
V: TRBV12-3/TRBV12-4
CDR3: CASSWAVRTQYF
DNA: TGTGCCAGCAGTTGGGCAGTTCGGACCCAGTACTTC

D: .
size: .
J: TRBJ2-1
V: TRBV24-1
CDR3: CATSDPQVGYNEQFF
DNA: TGTGCCACCAGTGACCCCCAGGTGGGCTACAATGAGCAGTTCTTC

D: .
size: .
J: TRBJ2-1
V: TRBV19
CDR3: CASSQAGNYNEQFF
DNA: TGTGCCAGTAGCCAAGCGGGCAACTACAATGAGCAGTTCTTC

D: TRBD1
size: .
J: TRBJ1-2
V: TRBV25-1
CDR3: CASSELTGGGYTF
DNA: TGTGCCAGCAGTGAACTTACAGGGGGCGGCTACACCTTC

D: .
size: .
J: TRBJ1-4
V: TRBV24-1
CDR3: CATGRVLATNEKLFF
DNA: TGTGCCACCGGCAGGGTGCTTGCAACTAATGAAAAACTGTTTTTT

D: TRBD2
size: .
J: TRBJ2-3
V: TRBV10-3
CDR3: CASRLAGGVADTQYF
DNA: TGTGCCTCTAGACTAGCGGGGGGCGTAGCAGATACGCAGTATTTT

D: TRBD2
size: .
J: TRBJ2-2
V: TRBV4-1
CDR3: CASSQTSANTGELFF
DNA: TGCGCCAGCAGCCAAACTAGCGCGAACACCGGGGAGCTGTTTTTT

D: .
size: once
J: TRBJ1-1
V: TRBV5-6
CDR3: CASSYWGVTAEAFF
DNA: TGTGCCAGCAGCTACTGGGGGGTAACGGCTGAAGCTTTCTTT

D: .
size: .
J: TRBJ1-5
V: TRBV5-8
CDR3: CASSLVAVRVGQPQHF
DNA: TGTGCCAGCAGCTTGGTCGCCGTCCGGGTGGGTCAGCCCCAGCATTTT

D: TRBD2
size: .
J: TRBJ2-1
V: TRBV11-2
CDR3: CASKRASGSNEQFF
DNA: TGTGCCAGCAAACGGGCTAGCGGGAGCAATGAGCAGTTCTTC

D: TRBD1
size: .
J: TRBJ1-5
V: TRBV19
CDR3: CATNNRGPNQPQHF
DNA: TGTGCCACTAACAACAGGGGGCCCAATCAGCCCCAGCATTTT

D: TRBD2
size: .
J: TRBJ2-7
V: TRBV5-1
CDR3: CASSLGGSLSYEQYF
DNA: TGCGCCAGCAGCTTGGGCGGGAGCCTCTCCTACGAGCAGTACTTC

D: .
size: .
J: TRBJ2-1
V: TRBV28
CDR3: CASTPLRDFQTNEQFF
DNA: TGTGCCAGCACCCCTCTCCGGGACTTTCAGACCAATGAGCAGTTCTTC

D: TRBD1
size: few
J: TRBJ1-2
V: TRBV28
CDR3: CASSSGQGGSYGYTF
DNA: TGTGCCAGCAGCTCTGGACAGGGAGGATCCTATGGCTACACCTTC

D: .
size: .
J: TRBJ2-7
V: TRBV4-1
CDR3: CASSQGPREQYF
DNA: TGCGCCAGCAGCCAAGGCCCGCGGGAGCAGTACTTC

D: TRBD1
size: .
J: TRBJ1-5
V: TRBV7-3
CDR3: CASSIDRAQPQHF
DNA: TGTGCCAGCAGCATAGACAGGGCCCAGCCCCAGCATTTT

D: TRBD1
size: few
J: TRBJ2-5
V: TRBV14
CDR3: CASSHMDRGVETQYF
DNA: TGTGCCAGCAGCCATATGGACAGGGGGGTTGAGACCCAGTACTTC

D: TRBD1
size: once
J: TRBJ2-1
V: TRBV9
CDR3: CASSVVSVQGADEQFF
DNA: TGTGCCAGCAGCGTAGTTTCTGTACAGGGGGCGGATGAGCAGTTCTTC

D: .
size: few
J: TRBJ1-2
V: TRBV10-2
CDR3: CASSSTPDGNYGYTF
DNA: TGCGCCAGCAGTTCAACGCCCGACGGGAACTATGGCTACACCTTC

D: .
size: .
J: TRBJ2-5
V: TRBV5-1
CDR3: CASSQSHLRETQYF
DNA: TGCGCCAGCAGCCAGTCTCATCTCAGGGAGACCCAGTACTTC

D: TRBD2
size: .
J: TRBJ2-3
V: TRBV7-9
CDR3: CASSLAVRREGLTDTQYF
DNA: TGTGCCAGCAGCTTAGCGGTCAGGCGGGAGGGCCTAACGGATACGCAGTATTTT

D: TRBD1
size: .
J: TRBJ2-1
V: TRBV3-1/TRBV3-2
CDR3: CASSLGQNEQFF
DNA: TGTGCCAGCAGCCTGGGACAGAATGAGCAGTTCTTC

D: TRBD2
size: .
J: TRBJ2-5
V: TRBV24-1
CDR3: CATAPGGEVETQYF
DNA: TGTGCCACCGCTCCCGGGGGGGAAGTAGAGACCCAGTACTTC

D: .
size: .
J: TRBJ2-1
V: TRBV2
CDR3: CASRDSLYNEQFF
DNA: TGTGCCAGCAGGGACAGTTTATACAATGAGCAGTTCTTC

D: .
size: .
J: TRBJ1-2
V: TRBV19
CDR3: CASSIEKGGRHYGYTF
DNA: TGTGCCAGTAGTATAGAGAAAGGGGGTCGGCACTATGGCTACACCTTC

D: .
size: .
J: TRBJ1-3
V: TRBV2
CDR3: CASTVSGGNTIYF
DNA: TGTGCCAGCACGGTCTCGGGTGGAAACACCATATATTTT

D: TRBD1
size: .
J: TRBJ1-2
V: TRBV7-8
CDR3: CASSPGQGDGYTF
DNA: TGTGCCAGCAGCCCAGGACAGGGAGATGGCTACACCTTC

D: .
size: .
J: TRBJ1-5
V: TRBV9
CDR3: CASSPGGGGQPQHF
DNA: TGTGCCAGCAGCCCGGGGGGCGGGGGTCAGCCCCAGCATTTT

D: .
size: .
J: TRBJ1-6
V: TRBV4-1
CDR3: CASSQGPSGSYNSPLHF
DNA: TGCGCCAGCAGCCAAGGTCCGTCGGGCTCCTATAATTCACCCCTCCACTTT

D: .
size: .
J: TRBJ1-6
V: TRBV7-6
CDR3: CASSLETFGGSPLHF
DNA: TGTGCCAGCAGCTTAGAAACCTTCGGCGGTTCACCCCTCCACTTT

D: .
size: .
J: TRBJ1-4
V: TRBV30
CDR3: CAWSYLTGEKLFF
DNA: TGTGCCTGGTCTTACCTCACGGGAGAAAAACTGTTTTTT